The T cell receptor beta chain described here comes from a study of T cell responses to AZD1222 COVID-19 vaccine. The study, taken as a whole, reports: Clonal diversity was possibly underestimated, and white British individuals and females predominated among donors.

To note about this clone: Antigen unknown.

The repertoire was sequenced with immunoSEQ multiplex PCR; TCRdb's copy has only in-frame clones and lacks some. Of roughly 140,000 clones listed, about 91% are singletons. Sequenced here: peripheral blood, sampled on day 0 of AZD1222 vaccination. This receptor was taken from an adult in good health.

The CDR3 region has the DNA TGTGCCTGGAGGATCCCAGGGAGGAACACCGGGGAGCTGTTTTTT. It translates to CAWRIPGRNTGELFF. J is TRBJ2-2 and V is TRBV30; the D gene could be TRBD1 or TRBD2 (5 bases each). With 3 bases removed from V and 1 base from J, the gap between germline ends came to 12 bases. Germline-derived CDR1 and CDR2 are GTSNPN and SVGIG (reference sequence). The CDR3 is 15 amino acids.